The T cell receptor (beta chain) under discussion was sequenced for a study of shared clonotypes between healthy human individuals (dated by TCRdb to 2018 to 2020). Looking at the study overall: The cohort included a few men and a couple of women between 18 and 49 years of age. The study deeply sequenced blood TCR repertoires of roughly five healthy adults to estimate repertoire size and the extent of clonotype sharing between individuals. Different laboratories and diverse techniques were used to prepare libraries and sequence TCR repertoires, to increase sequencing depth and limit assay-specific biases. Between about 0.85 and 9.5 billion PBMCs per donor were obtained by leukapheresis. Results and caveats for the whole study, not just this receptor: Pairwise subsampling indicated that sequencing depth was expected to affect the degree of clonotype sharing among donors. Sampling was restricted to blood, and TCR repertoires in tissues likely differ from the TCR repertoires found in blood. The genetic and exposure-history diversity represented was limited by the small number of donors.

The table lists this clone with many counts. It has no known antigen specificity. No base quality values were provided; no much bigger clone lies one nucleotide off. Healthy HIV-negative adults with no recently reported acute infections or vaccinations were included as donors. Every donor was a Caucasian adult residing in Nashville, Tennessee, USA. In the unsorted samples, 90 million to 100 million PBMCs were counted, and genomic DNA was extracted using the QIAamp DNA Blood Mini kit. Blood was collected by leukapheresis, and PBMCs were isolated by Ficoll-Histopaque density gradient centrifugation and then cryopreserved in liquid nitrogen vapor phase. Using the deep immunoSEQ assay, TCR CDR3 regions were amplified from genomic DNA by multiplex PCR. For each cell subset, the extracted genomic DNA was distributed evenly across all wells of several immunoSEQ 96-well plates, and each plate served as one replicate. For unsorted PBMC, 300 ng genomic DNA, equal to roughly 32,000 T cell genomes, was loaded into each replicate PCR. Unsorted PBMC genomic DNA was sequenced across ten immunoSEQ deep assay plates. The purified libraries were quantified using a Qubit 3.0 fluorometer, sized with a Bioanalyzer 2100, and then quantified again using the KAPA Library Quantification kit. Each immunoSEQ 96-well plate was sequenced on its own single-read 150-cycle Illumina NextSeq 550 flow cell. Regarding the original processing steps: The immunoSEQ output contained only junctional sequences without quality scores, so filtering could not match that applied to full-length reads. To assign V/J genes and CDR3, sequences were annotated against IMGT germline references using PyIR, a Python wrapper for IgBLAST v1.9. Any read was removed if the V/J assignment was weak (E-value above 1e-6), the CDR3 was missing, or the read contained stop codons, out-of-frame junctions, or ambiguous translated residues. V3J clonotypes were defined as sequences sharing an identical inferred V gene, J gene, and CDR3 amino acid sequence. Percentage overlap between repertoires was computed as shared unique clonotypes divided by the size of the smaller repertoire. Richness of each repertoire was evaluated using RTK rarefaction, the Chao1 estimator, and Recon v2.1 estimates of unobserved clonotypes. The table was pulled from immuneACCESS by TCRdb, which kept in-frame rearrangements only. Such tables lose some clones; where checked, under half of the loss comes from unresolved V genes, and the rest has no known cause. The V and J calls and clone size are taken from that table; D and trimming were inferred from the DNA. This sample gives about 470,000 clones in total; around 79% of them show up just once. Of the sample, approximately 13% falls within the top ten clones.

Based on the germline V gene, the CDR1 and CDR2 sequences are SQVTM and ANQGSEA. Including the terminal cysteine and phenylalanine, the CDR3 comprises 11 residues. Only the CDR3 region is kept as DNA, spanning 33 bases read in frame from base 1. The chain uses TRBV29-1 and TRBJ2-1, and the D gene may be TRBD1, 6 bases matching. This TCR derives from a woman aged 40 to 50 in good health. Some clones in this sample may be carry-over from other donors' samples. Specimen: PBMCs. The nucleotide sequence reads as follows: TGCAGTGGGGGCCGTTCGGGTGAGCAGTTCTTC. Protein translation: CSGGRSGEQFF.